The source of this TCR beta chain is a study of tumor and adjacent non-tumor tissue in lung cancer. Study-wide background: There were 11 to 12 adenocarcinoma, a couple of squamous cell carcinoma and 1 small cell lung cancer cases. The patients, 10 to 11 men and about five women, were roughly 30 to 80 with stage I to III disease. Study findings and constraints: Top 100 clones took a larger repertoire share in normal lung. Compared with tumor, normal lung showed significantly lower TCR diversity.

The template was RNA from unsorted bulk tissue. More than 3 cm separated this lung sample from the edge of the tumor. Trimming took 2 bases from V and 7 from J, leaving 9 bases between them. Germline V gene data show CDR1 as SEHNR and CDR2 as FQNEAQ (reference sequence). CDR3 length equals 13 residues. Three rounds of nested PCR, following a modified ARM-PCR protocol, produced the TCRbeta library. TCRdb reprocessed the multiplex PCR reads via MiXCR and lists one record per CDR3 protein. The sample yields tens of thousands of distinct CDR3 sequences, around two thirds seen once. This clonotype was seen a handful of times. The antigen remains undetermined.

Sequenced input: distant non-tumor lung tissue. This TCR was recovered from a man between 65 and 79 years old with non-small cell lung cancer. The V call is TRBV7-9, the J call TRBJ2-4, with a possible D match to TRBD1 (5 bases). CDR3 in amino acids: CASSLFPGNIQYF. CDR3 in DNA: TGTGCCAGCAGCTTATTTCCAGGGAACATTCAGTACTTC. Together with reference TRBV7-9 and TRBJ2-4, the CDR3 gives the full variable domain: DTGVSQNPRHKITKRGQNVTFRCDPISEHNRLYWYRQTLGQGPEFLTYFQNEAQLEKSRLLSDRFSAERPKGSFSTLEIQRTEQGDSAMYLCASSLFPGNIQYFGAGTRLSVL.